The clone carrying this T cell receptor (beta chain) came up a few times. The antigen is not known. These data come from a study of T-cell memory formation after mild COVID-19. Looking at the study overall: TCR clustering was largely donor specific. Study outcomes and limitations: The authors did not confirm SARS-CoV-2 specificity of second-wave clones peaking day 37.

5'RACE with constant-segment primers built TCRalpha and TCRbeta cDNA libraries with UMIs. TCRdb reprocessed the 5' RACE reads with MiXCR, giving one entry per CDR3 protein. The sample includes about 420,000 distinct CDR3 sequences, less than 25% of them seen just once. Germline lookup yields CDR1 MGHRA and CDR2 YSYEKL. V lost 0 bases and J lost 1; bases outside the gene matches: 9. The CDR3 totals 18 residues. The receptor's source is an adult woman who had mild COVID-19 (a few samples of this study predate the infection). Cell type and time point are not known. Sequencing used PBMCs or a T cell subset sorted from them (not recorded which). V gene TRBV4-1 combines with J gene TRBJ2-4; TRBD1 agrees at 7 bases. The CDR3 here is CASSQDPGGVRAKNIQYF. The CDR3 nucleotides read TGCGCCAGCAGCCAAGATCCAGGGGGTGTTAGGGCCAAAAACATTCAGTACTTC.